This T cell receptor beta chain originates from a study of identical twins. The CDR3 totals 14 residues. V shed 6 bases, J shed 5 bases, and the junction held 5 bases outside the gene matches. Germline values: CDR1 MDHEN, CDR2 SYDVKM. Only a few counts were recorded for this clonotype. Each CDR3 protein gets one entry after TCRdb re-called the 5' RACE reads with MiXCR. The sample yields fewer than 550,000 distinct CDR3 sequences, 13% to 15% seen once. The sample also formed part of further work on yellow fever vaccine responses in identical twins. In that study: Reportedly, the T cell response mounted by twins to vaccine seemed partly convergent, partly personalized.

The chain employs TRBV28 and TRBJ2-1, with TRBD2 matching over 9 bases. The source of this sequence is a woman between 18 and 29 years old in good health. The sample taken for sequencing was CD4+ T cells sorted from blood. CDR3 nucleotide sequence: TGTGCCAGCAGACCTAGCGGGAAGGACAATGAGCAGTTCTTC. Encoded protein: CASRPSGKDNEQFF.